This TCR beta chain comes out of a study of OX40 agonist ivuxolimab in advanced cancers. Generated by immunoSEQ multiplex PCR, the TCRdb table keeps only in-frame clones and is missing some. The sample has about 96,000 clones; less than 95% are singletons. Trimming took off 4 bases at V and 0 bases at J, with 1 base between the two ends. Germline-derived CDR1 and CDR2 are SNHLY and FYNNEI. This CDR3 spans 12 amino acids. The clonotype was recovered from an adult with an advanced solid tumor such as melanoma, head and neck, liver or kidney cancer. The rearrangement links TRBV2 to TRBJ1-5, with D uncertain. The sequencing here drew on CD4+ or CD8+ T cells sorted from blood, taken in a trial of the OX40 agonist ivuxolimab. This CDR3 reads CASSVSNQPQHF. CDR3 coding DNA: TGTGCCAGCAGTGTTAGCAATCAGCCCCAGCATTTT. The full variable domain, with the rest looked up from reference TRBV2 and TRBJ1-5, is EPEVTQTPSHQVTQMGQEVILRCVPISNHLYFYWYRQILGQKVEFLVSFYNNEISEKSEIFDDQFSVERPDGSNFTLKIRSTKLEDSAMYFCASSVSNQPQHFGDGTRLSIL.